What follows is one T cell receptor (beta chain) and its context. These data originate in a study of regulatory T cells in long-lasting Graves disease. Indicated time point: newly diagnosed GD, antithyroid drugs for less than 3 months. TCR sequences were obtained from RNA taken from PBMCs. The CDR3 is made up of 12 amino acids. TCR beta libraries were built with iRepertoire HTBI primers and Arm-PCR of CDR3 regions. TCRdb used MiXCR to reprocess the multiplex PCR reads, holding one entry per CDR3 protein. The data show 350,000 to 550,000 distinct CDR3 sequences, with roughly 15% seen just once and 20% to 25% held by the top ten. These sequences were also reported in another study, on T cells in Graves' hyperthyroidism and ophthalmopathy.

V and J are TRBV12-3 or TRBV12-4 and TRBJ2-5; D call uncertain. The DNA end is more similar to TRBJ2-1, so the J call may be wrong. Material: peripheral blood mononuclear cells (PBMCs), obtained at new diagnosis, from a patient treated with antithyroid drugs. The sequence came from a woman younger than 35 with Graves disease. The chain's CDR3 is CASSSPWNEQFF. The CDR3 coding sequence is TGTGCCAGCTCAAGCCCCTGGAATGAGCAGTTCTTC.